This entry features one T cell receptor beta chain sequence. This entry is derived from a study of shared T cell receptors in the human thymus. The assay was immunoSEQ multiplex PCR, and TCRdb's table has in-frame clones only and misses some. The data contain roughly 560,000 clones, roughly 74% of them singletons. This CDR3 has 13 residues. V lost 2 bases and J 5 bases, leaving 12 bases between the germline ends. Germline loops: CDR1 SQVTM, CDR2 ANQGSEA. The sample also formed part of further work on human thymus T cells. That study reports: Obtained as resections during corrective heart surgery, the thymus tissue was then studied. Thymic and blood repertoires seemed to favor certain V and J genes. Related reports documented highly overlapping thymic repertoires among unrelated individuals.

This chain links TRBV29-1 with TRBJ1-1; D is possibly TRBD1 (5 bases). Sequencing input: thymocytes. This sequence originates from a boy under two years old with a congenital heart defect. CDR3 nucleotides: TGCAGCGTTGAAAGGGCAGGGAAGACTGAAGCTTTCTTT. It encodes CSVERAGKTEAFF.